This TCR beta chain was identified during a study of Graves' ophthalmopathy and Graves' hyperthyroidism. At the level of the study: Ahead of any treatment, peripheral blood was obtained at the initial diagnosis. Broader study findings: In blood, most expanded thyroid clonotypes above 0.001 frequency were also detected.

Amplification of the TCR beta CDR3 regions used RNA transcripts (as template). Amplification began with first-round RT-PCR using HTBI primers, then second-round multiplex PCR was performed. MiXCR, applied by TCRdb to the multiplex PCR reads, yields one record per CDR3 protein. The sample has about 480,000 distinct CDR3 sequences, 13% to 15% seen once. This clonotype was counted at least ten times. Antigen: not known. The CDR3 is 14 residues long. Trimming removed 4 bases at V and 2 bases at J, with 12 bases between. This chain connects TRBV12-3 or TRBV12-4 to TRBJ2-7, with D uncertain. The sequencing input was blood. The receptor was isolated from a woman in her twenties or thirties with Graves' ophthalmopathy. CDR3 DNA sequence: TGTGCCAGCAGTTCATGGGGTTCCCCCTACGAGCAGTACTTC. Encoded protein: CASSSWGSPYEQYF.